These 24 T cell receptor beta chains were sequenced from one sample in a study of beta chain features in type 1 diabetes listed by TCRdb under 2018. The library was produced with the immunoSEQ multiplex PCR assay. All of the isolated RNA was reverse transcribed with the High Capacity cDNA Reverse Transcription Kit, so expressed TCRB transcripts were sequenced. Held by TCRdb, this immuneACCESS table contains in-frame sequences only and omits some clones. Under half of the omission traces to an unresolved V gene where checked; the cause of the rest is unknown. The sample table contains some 230,000 clones; only one count was recorded for around 9.6% of them. The ten biggest clones cover under 0.045% of the sample. Sequencing was done on a sample of naive CD4+ T cells from blood. The meaning of the sample's cell subset or site label: true naive CD4+ T cells. The receptor set was obtained from a woman younger than 30 in good health.

A few counts support this clone. The chain has TRBV2 and TRBJ2-2, with 13 bases that match TRBD2. J lost 9 bases, V lost 6 bases, and 7 bases had no gene match. The CDR3 is 15 amino acids. Germline-derived CDR1 and CDR2 are SNHLY and FYNNEI. The CDR3 spells CASRGLAGKKRELFF. The CDR3 DNA follows: TGTGCCAGCAGGGGACTAGCGGGAAAAAAGCGGGAGCTGTTTTTT.

This clone was counted a few times. This chain connects TRBV6-1 to TRBJ2-1; TRBD1 aligns across 8 bases. V lost 5 bases to trimming and J lost 6 bases; unmatched junction nucleotides: 6. Germline assignment: CDR1 MNHNS and CDR2 SASEGT. The CDR3 consists of 14 residues. CDR3 sequence (DNA): TGTGCCAGCAGTTTGGACAGGGATCGCAATGAGCAGTTCTTC. Encoded protein: CASSLDRDRNEQFF.

This clone was detected a few times. This sequence joins TRBV7-2 and TRBJ2-3; 7 bases fit TRBD2. The CDR3 loop spans 15 amino acids. From germline, CDR1 is SGHTA and CDR2 FQGNSA. J lost 3 bases, V lost 4 bases, and 7 bases had no gene match. Here the CDR3 DNA reads TGTGCCAGCAGCTCCCAGTCCGGGGGGACAGATACGCAGTATTTT. It is translated as CASSSQSGGTDTQYF. Full variable domain (rest looked up from reference TRBV7-2 and TRBJ2-3): GAGVSQSPSNKVTEKGKDVELRCDPISGHTALYWYRQSLGQGLEFLIYFQGNSAPDKSGLPSDRFSAERTGGSVSTLTIQRTQQEDSAVYLCASSSQSGGTDTQYFGPGTRLTVL.

A few counts support this clone. CDR3: CASRYLAGGPAYEQYF. In DNA form, the CDR3 reads TGTGCCAGCAGGTACCTAGCGGGAGGGCCAGCCTACGAGCAGTACTTC. The chain combines TRBV7-8 with TRBJ2-7, with 12 bases matching TRBD2. The CDR3 has 16 amino acids. CDR1 is SGHVS and CDR2 is FQNEAQ in the germline V gene. The J segment lost 2 bases and the V segment lost 6 bases, leaving 8 bases of the junction unmatched.

J is TRBJ1-1 and V is TRBV2; tentative D call: TRBD1 (5 bases). The V gene's germline CDR1 is SNHLY and CDR2 FYNNEI. This CDR3 is 14 amino acids long. V lost 4 bases and J lost 3, with 12 bases in between. This chain's CDR3 is CASSGKGWHTEAFF. The CDR3 region has the DNA TGTGCCAGCAGTGGTAAGGGGTGGCACACTGAAGCTTTCTTT.

The genes are TRBV6-5 and TRBJ2-2; tentatively, D is TRBD1 (6 bases). This CDR3 contains 13 residues. Trimming pared 5 bases from V and 4 bases from J, leaving 8 bases between. Germline V gene sequence: CDR1 MNHEY, CDR2 SVGAGI. Written as DNA, the CDR3 is TGTGCCAGCAGTCGGGACATCACCGGGGAGCTGTTTTTT. Protein: CASSRDITGELFF.

This clone was seen a handful of times. V gene TRBV25-1 combines with J gene TRBJ1-1; D is perhaps TRBD1 (5 bases). Per the germline V gene, CDR1 is MGHDK and CDR2 is SYGVNS. The ends were cut back, 3 bases at V and 2 bases at J, with 10 bases in the middle. This CDR3 has 14 residues. The CDR3 is CASSDLQENTEAFF. The CDR3 region has the DNA TGTGCCAGCAGTGACTTACAGGAAAACACTGAAGCTTTCTTT.

The V and J genes are TRBV18 and TRBJ1-5, with D tentatively TRBD1 (6 bases). The CDR3 runs 19 residues. Germline CDR1 and CDR2: KGHSH and LQKENI. The V gene lost 3 bases and the J gene lost 6 bases, with 27 bases spanning the gap. The CDR3, as DNA: TGTGCCAGCTCACCCCTATCCGCAGGGGCCAATACTAAGGGTCAGCCCCAGCATTTT. Encoded protein: CASSPLSAGANTKGQPQHF.

This clone was seen more than once but under ten times. The CDR3 DNA is TGTGCCAGCAGCCCTAGCCTGGCCTGGGGAGGGGAAAAACTGTTTTTT. Translated: CASSPSLAWGGEKLFF. V gene TRBV9 combines with J gene TRBJ1-4; D gene unclear. V dropped 4 bases and J dropped 8 bases, with 21 bases sitting between them. The germline V gene encodes CDR1 SGDLS and CDR2 YYNGEE. This CDR3 has 16 residues.

There are a few counts of this clone. The V call is TRBV28, the J call TRBJ1-3; D is ambiguous. Deletions cut 4 bases from V and 0 bases from J, with 13 bases between. The CDR3 totals 16 residues. Germline CDR1 MDHEN, CDR2 SYDVKM. The CDR3 nucleotides read TGTGCCAGCAGTTCCTACCTCGGGTTCTCTGGAAACACCATATATTTT. It encodes CASSSYLGFSGNTIYF.

The CDR3 DNA is TGTGCCAGCAGCGTAGGGGCCGGGATAAGCTTCGAGCAGTACTTC. Its protein product is CASSVGAGISFEQYF. The chain has TRBV9 and TRBJ2-7, with D tentatively TRBD2 (5 bases). V was pared by 0 bases and J by 6 bases, with 16 bases between. CDR1 SGDLS and CDR2 YYNGEE come from the germline V gene. The CDR3 is made up of 15 amino acids. The full variable domain, with the rest looked up from reference TRBV9 and TRBJ2-7, is DSGVTQTPKHLITATGQRVTLRCSPRSGDLSVYWYQQSLDQGLQFLIQYYNGEERAKGNILERFSAQQFPDLHSELNLSSLELGDSALYFCASSVGAGISFEQYFGPGTRLTVT.

This clone came up a few times. The chain is built from TRBV30 and TRBJ2-3; maybe TRBD2 (5 bases). V was pared by 4 bases and J by 2 bases, with 16 bases between. Looked up from germline, CDR1 is GTSNPN and CDR2 is SVGIG (reference sequence). The CDR3 runs to 15 residues. The CDR3 is CAWTRGSGYTDTQYF. CDR3 in DNA: TGTGCCTGGACTCGGGGAAGCGGCTACACAGATACGCAGTATTTT.

The rearrangement uses TRBV21-1 and TRBJ1-1. TRBV21-1 is a recognized pseudogene. The CDR3 is 14 amino acids. The CDR3 protein is CASRGAGLDTEAFF. The CDR3, as DNA: TGTGCCAGCAGAGGCGCGGGGCTGGACACTGAAGCTTTCTTT.

This clone turned up a few times. This chain uses TRBV18 with TRBJ1-1; D ambiguous. This CDR3 is built from 14 residues. CDR1 and CDR2 (germline): KGHSH, LQKENI. V gave up 2 bases and J gave up 5 bases, with 12 bases separating them. CDR3 residues: CASSPISAWTEAFF. The CDR3 DNA follows: TGTGCCAGCTCACCAATCAGTGCTTGGACTGAAGCTTTCTTT. Together with reference TRBV18 and TRBJ1-1, the CDR3 gives the full variable domain: NAGVMQNPRHLVRRRGQEARLRCSPMKGHSHVYWYRQLPEEGLKFMVYLQKENIIDESGMPKERFSAEFPKEGPSILRIQQVVRGDSAAYFCASSPISAWTEAFFGQGTRLTVV.

The chain couples TRBV9 to TRBJ2-5, with 11 bases matching TRBD1. Trimming removed 7 bases from V and 2 bases from J; junction bases left unmatched: 4. This CDR3 spans 14 amino acids. Germline CDR1 reads SGDLS; CDR2 reads YYNGEE. The CDR3 bases are TGTGCCAGCGGAAGGGACAGGGGGCAAGAGACCCAGTACTTC. Encoded protein: CASGRDRGQETQYF.

This chain joins TRBV6-5 and TRBJ1-5; D possibly corresponds to TRBD1 (5 bases). V lost 4 bases and J 0 bases, leaving 10 bases between the germline ends. Germline CDR1 and CDR2: MNHEY and SVGAGI. The length of the CDR3 is 15 residues. In DNA, the CDR3 is TGTGCCAGCAGTTCCCCGGGGGGTAGCAATCAGCCCCAGCATTTT. This sequence encodes CASSSPGGSNQPQHF.

The sample holds a few counts of this clone. This chain joins TRBV5-4 and TRBJ2-3; 9 nucleotides agree with TRBD1. The V and J ends lost 1 base and 6 bases, in that order; junction bases with no gene match: 9. The CDR3 has 16 amino acids. The V gene's germline CDR1 is SGHNT and CDR2 YYREEE (reference sequence). The CDR3 nucleotides are TGTGCCAGCAGCTTGATGGGGACAGGGAGCTATGATACGCAGTATTTT. The encoded protein is CASSLMGTGSYDTQYF.

This clone occurred a few times. The chain carries TRBV30 and TRBJ1-1, with a possible D match to TRBD1 (5 bases). The ends were cut back, 2 bases at V and 1 base at J, with 14 bases in the middle. Germline V CDR1 and CDR2: GTSNPN, SVGIG (reference sequence). The CDR3 contains 15 residues. CDR3 sequence: CAWSSGPVGNTEAFF. For the CDR3, the DNA is TGTGCCTGGAGTTCAGGGCCCGTTGGGAACACTGAAGCTTTCTTT.

This clone came up a few times. The chain combines TRBV19 with TRBJ2-7; D perhaps matches TRBD2 (5 bases). Per germline, CDR1 LNHDA and CDR2 SQIVND (reference sequence). V lost 5 bases to trimming and J lost 3 bases, with 8 bases between them. This CDR3 has 12 amino acids. CDR3 DNA: TGTGCCAGTAGTTCGGCGGGCTACGAGCAGTACTTC. It translates to CASSSAGYEQYF.

This clone was detected only a few times. Other nucleotide sequences from this sample produce the same CDR3. V gene TRBV5-1 combines with J gene TRBJ2-3; possibly TRBD2 for D (5 bases). Trimming removed 4 bases from V and 0 bases from J, with 9 bases in between. In germline, CDR1 is SGHRS, CDR2 YFSETQ. This CDR3 is 14 amino acids long. The CDR3 region is CASSRDSSTDTQYF. The CDR3 nucleotides read TGCGCCAGCAGCCGGGATTCTAGCACAGATACGCAGTATTTT.

V usage is TRBV5-1 and J usage is TRBJ2-1, with 10 bases matching TRBD1. Germline V gene data show CDR1 as SGHRS and CDR2 as YFSETQ. The CDR3 has 15 residues. J lost 8 bases, V lost 5 bases, and 10 bases had no gene match. CDR3 amino acids: CASSSTGTGVDEQFF. The CDR3 DNA reads as TGCGCCAGCAGTTCGACCGGGACAGGGGTGGATGAGCAGTTCTTC.

This clone was picked up a small number of times. V is TRBV6-1 and J is TRBJ2-5; the D is unclear. Germline V CDR1 and CDR2: MNHNS, SASEGT. The CDR3 totals 19 residues. Trimming took 4 bases from V and 2 from J, leaving 26 bases between them. The CDR3: CASSGRSVDPSRVQETQYF. For the CDR3, the DNA is TGTGCCAGCAGTGGGCGGAGTGTAGATCCCTCCAGAGTTCAAGAGACCCAGTACTTC.

The sample holds a few counts of this clone. The chain recombines TRBV6-1 with TRBJ1-5, with 7 bases fitting TRBD1. V lost 1 base to trimming and J lost 1 base; unmatched junction nucleotides: 1. The CDR3 extends over 15 amino acids. Germline lookup yields CDR1 MNHNS and CDR2 SASEGT. CDR3 DNA sequence: TGTGCCAGCAGTGAAGGACAGGGAAGCAATCAGCCCCAGCATTTT. It encodes CASSEGQGSNQPQHF.

This clone occurred a few times. V usage is TRBV19 and J usage is TRBJ1-2; no reliable D call. CDR1 is LNHDA and CDR2 is SQIVND in the germline V gene (reference sequence). The V gene lost 5 bases and the J gene lost 5 bases, with 27 bases spanning the gap. The CDR3 covers 18 residues. The CDR3, as DNA: TGTGCCAGTAGTGTTACAGCCGGGTCTGAAGCGGGTCGATATGGCTACACCTTC. Translating gives CASSVTAGSEAGRYGYTF. Based on the CDR3 plus reference TRBV19 and TRBJ1-2, the full variable domain is DGGITQSPKYLFRKEGQNVTLSCEQNLNHDAMYWYRQDPGQGLRLIYYSQIVNDFQKGDIAEGYSVSREKKESFPLTVTSAQKNPTAFYLCASSVTAGSEAGRYGYTFGSGTRLTVV.